A single sample gave rise to the 21 T cell receptor beta chains below, sequenced in a study of blood T cell repertoires in COVID-19. This table comes from immunoSEQ multiplex PCR, and its TCRdb copy is limited to in-frame clones, with some not included. The repertoire holds a few hundred thousand clones, about 80% seen once, with about a sixth in the top ten. Sequenced: peripheral blood. The receptors originated from a person aged 65-85 years with COVID-19, enrolled during active disease.

In this sample, this clone turned up a few times. The chain joins TRBV5-6 to TRBJ2-3; the match to TRBD1 covers 10 bases. V trimming: 3 bases; J trimming: 7 bases; junction bases outside the gene matches: 5. Germline CDR1 reads SGHDT; CDR2 reads YYEEEE. This CDR3 comprises 14 residues. CDR3 sequence: CASSYWTGGNTQYF. DNA of the CDR3: TGTGCCAGCAGCTACTGGACAGGGGGAAATACGCAGTATTTT.

The chain employs TRBV6-2 or TRBV6-3 and TRBJ2-3, with 8 bases matching TRBD2. The length of the CDR3 is 16 residues. After removal of 6 bases from V and 4 bases from J, the junction contained 12 bases not matched to a gene. CDR1 MNHEY and CDR2 SVGEGT come from the germline V gene. CDR3 DNA sequence: TGTGCCAGCAGCGGGAGGGGTCTAGCGGCCCCAGATACGCAGTATTTT. Residues: CASSGRGLAAPDTQYF.

The gene calls are TRBV19 and TRBJ1-3; tentatively, D is TRBD1 (6 bases). There are 15 residues in the CDR3. Looked up from germline, CDR1 is LNHDA and CDR2 is SQIVND (reference sequence). Trimming cost V 7 bases and J 3 bases, with 16 bases left between them. The CDR3 DNA reads as TGTGCCAGTACACGACTTACAGGGTTTGGAAACACCATATATTTT. Protein sequence: CASTRLTGFGNTIYF.

The rearrangement links TRBV2 to TRBJ1-1, with D perhaps matching TRBD1 (5 bases). The V gene lost 6 bases and the J gene lost 7 bases, with 12 bases spanning the gap. CDR3 length: 12 residues. CDR1 SNHLY and CDR2 FYNNEI come from the germline V gene. CDR3 coding DNA: TGTGCCAGCAGGGGGGGAGGACATGAAGCTTTCTTT. It codes for CASRGGGHEAFF.

The chain's CDR3 is CASSMGQGTDTQYF. CDR3 in DNA: TGTGCCAGTAGTATGGGACAGGGGACAGATACGCAGTATTTT. This chain links TRBV19 with TRBJ2-3; 10 bases fit TRBD1. The CDR3 runs 14 residues. Germline CDR1 is LNHDA and CDR2 is SQIVND (reference sequence). V lost 3 bases to trimming and J lost 3 bases; unmatched junction nucleotides: 0.

The count of this clone is one. The chain is built from TRBV7-9 and TRBJ1-6; D not certain. Trimming removed 4 bases from V and 8 bases from J, with 15 bases in between. From germline, CDR1 is SEHNR and CDR2 FQNEAQ (reference sequence). This CDR3 comprises 15 residues. CDR3 sequence reads: CASSSPGGRDSPLHF. The CDR3 DNA is TGTGCCAGCAGCTCTCCGGGAGGGAGGGATTCACCCCTCCACTTT.

This chain connects TRBV6-5 to TRBJ1-4; possibly TRBD1 for D (6 bases). This CDR3 is 14 amino acids long. The V end lost 5 bases, the J end lost 2 bases, and 9 bases lay between the germline ends. Looked up from germline, CDR1 is MNHEY and CDR2 is SVGAGI. CDR3 sequence: CASSRGMTNEKLFF. CDR3 DNA sequence: TGTGCCAGCAGTAGGGGGATGACTAATGAAAAACTGTTTTTT.

The gene calls are TRBV28 and TRBJ1-4, with TRBD1 as a possible D gene (6 bases). The CDR3 sequence is 13 residues long. CDR1 is MDHEN and CDR2 is SYDVKM in the germline V gene. V was pared by 6 bases and J by 13 bases, with 18 bases between. The CDR3 here is CASRSSQGGGLFF. DNA for the CDR3: TGTGCCAGCAGATCGTCTCAAGGGGGGGGACTGTTTTTT.

V gene TRBV3-1 (or the pseudogene TRBV3-2) combines with J gene TRBJ2-2; TRBD2 agrees at 7 bases. V lost 2 bases, J lost 6 bases, and 6 bases stayed unmatched. Germline V CDR1 and CDR2: LGHDT, YNNKEL (reference sequence). The CDR3 has 15 residues. CDR3 sequence: CASSQRLAVAGELFF. CDR3 DNA: TGTGCCAGCAGCCAACGACTAGCTGTCGCCGGGGAGCTGTTTTTT.

The genes are TRBV19 and TRBJ1-2, with D possibly being TRBD1 (5 bases). The length of the CDR3 is 14 residues. Trimming shortened V by 8 bases and J by 4 bases, and 17 bases separated the two germline ends. Germline V lookup: CDR1 LNHDA, CDR2 SQIVND (reference sequence). DNA of the CDR3: TGTGCCAGTGGGGGAGGAGACAGACTCTATGGCTACACCTTC. It encodes CASGGGDRLYGYTF.

This clone was observed once. This CDR3 is also generated by other DNA sequences in the sample. The chain is built from TRBV18 and TRBJ2-5; TRBD1 aligns across 7 bases. The J segment lost 5 bases and the V segment lost 3 bases, leaving 3 bases of the junction unmatched. Germline CDR1 is KGHSH and CDR2 is LQKENI. The CDR3 sequence is 13 residues long. The CDR3 reads CASSPAGGETQYF. CDR3 DNA: TGTGCCAGCTCACCCGCAGGGGGTGAGACCCAGTACTTC.

In its sample, this clone was seen a few times. The gene calls are TRBV27 and TRBJ2-3; unclear D gene. Looked up from germline, CDR1 is MNHEY and CDR2 is SMNVEV (reference sequence). The CDR3 totals 16 residues. Trimming took off 11 bases at V and 6 bases at J, with 27 bases between the two ends. For the CDR3, the DNA is TGTGCCGGAAGCCCGACGACCGGAGTCGCAAGGGATACGCAGTATTTT. Its translation: CAGSPTTGVARDTQYF.

V usage is TRBV14 and J usage is TRBJ1-4; the D gene is possibly TRBD1 (6 bases). Germline assignment: CDR1 SGHDN and CDR2 FVKESK. Trimming cost V 5 bases and J 2 bases, with 9 bases left between them. This CDR3 contains 14 residues. CDR3 nucleotides: TGTGCCAGCAGCAACACAGGGACTAATGAAAAACTGTTTTTT. Its protein is CASSNTGTNEKLFF. Together with reference TRBV14 and TRBJ1-4, the CDR3 gives the full variable domain: EAGVTQFPSHSVIEKGQTVTLRCDPISGHDNLYWYRRVMGKEIKFLLHFVKESKQDESGMPNNRFLAERTGGTYSTLKVQPAELEDSGVYFCASSNTGTNEKLFFGSGTQLSVL.

CDR3 sequence: CAKTQPKGGPPYEQYF. The CDR3 DNA follows: TGTGCCAAAACCCAACCTAAGGGAGGGCCACCCTACGAGCAGTACTTC. The chain joins TRBV7-3 to TRBJ2-7, with TRBD2 matching 7 bases. V trimming: 10 bases; J trimming: 2 bases; junction bases outside the gene matches: 17. The germline V gene encodes CDR1 SGHTA and CDR2 FQGTGA. The CDR3 contains 16 residues.

The J gene is TRBJ1-1, the V gene TRBV10-3, with D possibly being TRBD1 (6 bases). V was cut by 6 bases and J by 6 bases, with 23 bases left in between. This CDR3 comprises 16 residues. Germline CDR1 ENHRY, CDR2 SYGVKD. The CDR3 sequence: CAIRALTSTGLAEAFF. CDR3 coding DNA: TGTGCCATCAGGGCCCTCACATCCACAGGGTTGGCTGAAGCTTTCTTT.

J is TRBJ1-5 and V is TRBV7-2; 8 bases match TRBD1. Looked up from germline, CDR1 is SGHTA and CDR2 is FQGNSA. Germline trimming cut 2 bases from V and 1 base from J; bases unmatched to any gene: 1. The CDR3 loop spans 15 amino acids. The CDR3 bases are TGTGCCAGCAGCTTATCAGGGGGCAGCAATCAGCCCCAGCATTTT. This sequence encodes CASSLSGGSNQPQHF.

The chain is built from TRBV27 and TRBJ1-6, with TRBD1 identical over 8 bases. Germline CDR1 MNHEY, CDR2 SMNVEV (reference sequence). Trimming took 6 bases from V and 10 from J; bases not matched to a gene: 5. The CDR3 consists of 13 residues. The chain's CDR3 is CASSGQGWSPLHF. The CDR3, as DNA: TGTGCCAGCAGCGGACAGGGATGGTCACCCCTCCACTTT.

This chain connects TRBV7-2 to TRBJ1-2, with D uncertain. CDR1 SGHTA and CDR2 FQGNSA come from the germline V gene. The CDR3 has 14 amino acids. Trimming cost V 2 bases and J 8 bases, with 15 bases left between them. Written as DNA, the CDR3 is TGTGCCAGCAGCTTACGGCGAGACTCGGAAGGCTACACCTTC. This sequence encodes CASSLRRDSEGYTF.

The chain couples TRBV19 to TRBJ1-1; D gene unclear. Deletions cut 5 bases from V and 2 bases from J, with 9 bases between. CDR1 and CDR2 (germline): LNHDA, SQIVND (reference sequence). CDR3 length: 13 residues. The CDR3 sequence is CASSYRENTEAFF. CDR3 coding DNA: TGTGCCAGTAGTTACAGAGAAAACACTGAAGCTTTCTTT.

V is TRBV5-8 and J is TRBJ1-5; TRBD1 might be the D (5 bases). Trimming pared 4 bases from V and 8 bases from J, leaving 16 bases between. This CDR3 comprises 14 residues. CDR1 is SGHTS, CDR2 YDEGEE, per germline. The CDR3: CASSRRRGLEPQHF. The CDR3, as DNA: TGTGCCAGCAGCCGAAGAAGGGGTTTGGAGCCCCAGCATTTT.

The V gene is TRBV11-2, the J gene TRBJ2-7; D uncertain. This CDR3 spans 19 amino acids. Germline values: CDR1 SGHAT, CDR2 FQNNGV. Trimming cost V 4 bases and J 0 bases, with 25 bases left between them. CDR3 DNA: TGTGCCAGCAGCTCCTCGGCCCTCCGGAGCAGACGAGGCTCCTACGAGCAGTACTTC. This codes for CASSSSALRSRRGSYEQYF. The full variable domain, rest sourced from reference TRBV11-2 and TRBJ2-7, is EAGVAQSPRYKIIEKRQSVAFWCNPISGHATLYWYQQILGQGPKLLIQFQNNGVVDDSQLPKDRFSAERLKGVDSTLKIQPAKLEDSAVYLCASSSSALRSRRGSYEQYFGPGTRLTVT.